These 18 T cell receptor beta chains came from one sample sequenced in a study of cytomegalovirus exposure and HLA in healthy donors. Both 60 Vbeta primers and 13 Jbeta primers went into the PCR. The data were produced by immunoSEQ multiplex PCR, yet TCRdb's version contains in-frame clones alone and is incomplete. The table includes some 140,000 clones, about 64% detected once. Input material: PBMCs. The source of these receptors is a middle-aged woman in good health and CMV-seronegative.

This clone has more than one count but fewer than ten. V usage is TRBV2 and J usage is TRBJ1-4; TRBD1 might be the D (5 bases). CDR1 and CDR2 (germline): SNHLY, FYNNEI. V was clipped by 6 bases and J by 8 bases, with 19 bases between them. The CDR3 runs 15 residues. The CDR3 DNA follows: TGTGCCAGCAGCAGCGGGGACGGCACGTCGGAAAAACTGTTTTTT. It translates to CASSSGDGTSEKLFF. Full variable domain (outside the CDR3, taken from reference TRBV2 and TRBJ1-4): EPEVTQTPSHQVTQMGQEVILRCVPISNHLYFYWYRQILGQKVEFLVSFYNNEISEKSEIFDDQFSVERPDGSNFTLKIRSTKLEDSAMYFCASSSGDGTSEKLFFGSGTQLSVL.

This chain joins TRBV9 and TRBJ1-2; a weak D match, TRBD1 (5 bases). The germline V gene encodes CDR1 SGDLS and CDR2 YYNGEE. Between the trimmed V and J ends, which lost 0 bases and 4 bases, there was a span of 10 bases. The CDR3 contains 14 residues. The DNA for the CDR3 is TGTGCCAGCAGCGTAGGTGGGGGGTCCTATGGCTACACCTTC. It translates to CASSVGGGSYGYTF.

The chain links TRBV27 to TRBJ2-1; D perhaps matches TRBD2 (7 bases). The V and J ends lost 8 bases and 8 bases respectively, with 13 bases between them. CDR1 and CDR2 from the germline V gene are MNHEY and SMNVEV (reference sequence). The CDR3 contains 12 residues. As DNA, the CDR3 is TGTGCCAGCGTGGGGGGGCATGATGAGCAGTTCTTC. As protein: CASVGGHDEQFF.

This chain uses TRBV4-1 with TRBJ2-3; D not resolved. Trimming took 1 base from V and 6 from J, leaving 11 bases between them. Germline lookup yields CDR1 MGHRA and CDR2 YSYEKL. The CDR3 covers 14 residues. In DNA, the CDR3 is TGCGCCAGCAGCCAAGTAAGAGTATCTGATACGCAGTATTTT. It translates to CASSQVRVSDTQYF.

This clone was seen a handful of times. V is TRBV5-1 and J is TRBJ1-4; 11 nucleotides line up with TRBD1. V trimming: 4 bases; J trimming: 5 bases; junction bases outside the gene matches: 4. The CDR3 length is 15 residues. The germline gives CDR1 SGHRS, CDR2 YFSETQ. The CDR3 sequence: CASSPRDRGNEKLFF. CDR3 DNA: TGCGCCAGCAGCCCCCGGGACAGGGGGAATGAAAAACTGTTTTTT.

V gene TRBV30 combines with J gene TRBJ2-2; 10 nucleotides align to TRBD1. CDR1 is GTSNPN, CDR2 SVGIG, per germline (reference sequence). The CDR3 spans 15 residues. The J segment lost 4 bases and the V segment lost 1 base, leaving 3 bases of the junction unmatched. This chain's CDR3 is CAWSAGTGATGELFF. In nucleotides, the CDR3 is TGTGCCTGGAGTGCTGGGACAGGGGCCACCGGGGAGCTGTTTTTT.

This chain links TRBV5-1 with TRBJ2-2; 14 bases match TRBD2. Germline V lookup: CDR1 SGHRS, CDR2 YFSETQ. V shed 4 bases, J shed 8 bases, and the junction held 10 bases outside the gene matches. CDR3 length: 17 amino acids. The chain's CDR3 is CASSPPGTSGGTGELFF. The CDR3 DNA follows: TGCGCCAGCAGCCCCCCCGGGACTAGCGGGGGAACGGGGGAGCTGTTTTTT.

This chain uses TRBV25-1 with TRBJ2-2; 7 bases are shared with TRBD1. In germline, CDR1 is MGHDK, CDR2 SYGVNS. The CDR3 spans 16 residues. Trimming removed 5 bases from V and 2 bases from J; junction bases left unmatched: 8. For the CDR3, the DNA is TGTGCCAGCAGTAACTCGGGACAGTTAAACACCGGGGAGCTGTTTTTT. Amino acids: CASSNSGQLNTGELFF.

The sample holds one count of this clone. The gene calls are TRBV6-4 and TRBJ2-2; perhaps TRBD1 as D (6 bases). The germline gives CDR1 MRHNA, CDR2 SNTAGT. This CDR3 comprises 13 residues. V was clipped by 6 bases and J by 6 bases, with 11 bases between them. CDR3 sequence: CASRDTGPGELFF. Written as DNA, the CDR3 is TGTGCCAGCAGAGATACAGGGCCCGGGGAGCTGTTTTTT.

This clone was found a few times. The chain combines TRBV6-5 with TRBJ2-7, with 7 bases that match TRBD1. The J segment lost 5 bases and the V segment lost 2 bases, leaving 6 bases of the junction unmatched. This CDR3 is 14 amino acids long. The V gene's germline CDR1 is MNHEY and CDR2 SVGAGI. CDR3 sequence (DNA): TGTGCCAGCAGTTACGGTAGACAGGGCCACGAGCAGTACTTC. Its translation: CASSYGRQGHEQYF.

The chain recombines TRBV29-1 with TRBJ2-5; 7 bases are shared with TRBD1. The trim removed 3 bases at V and 4 bases at J, leaving 2 bases unmatched. Germline V gives CDR1 SQVTM, CDR2 ANQGSEA. CDR3 length equals 12 residues. The DNA for the CDR3 is TGCAGCGTTGATTACAGGGGAGAGACCCAGTACTTC. Protein sequence: CSVDYRGETQYF.

This rearrangement joins TRBV6-1 to TRBJ2-7; TRBD1 might be the D (6 bases). CDR1 is MNHNS and CDR2 is SASEGT in the germline V gene. V lost 8 bases and J lost 3, with 14 bases in between. The CDR3 runs to 13 residues. The CDR3: CASGKGGVYEQYF. DNA for the CDR3: TGTGCCAGCGGGAAAGGGGGAGTCTACGAGCAGTACTTC.

The chain uses TRBV7-2 and TRBJ2-7; TRBD1 is a possible D gene (6 bases). V was pared by 2 bases and J by 3 bases, with 23 bases between. This CDR3 region has 18 residues. The germline V gene encodes CDR1 SGHTA and CDR2 FQGNSA. As DNA, the CDR3 is TGTGCCAGCAGCTTACCTCGAAACAGGGCTTCTTCGTTCTACGAGCAGTACTTC. Translation gives CASSLPRNRASSFYEQYF.

This clone was seen only a few times. The V and J genes are TRBV5-4 and TRBJ2-7; the match to TRBD1 covers 9 bases. J lost 1 base, V lost 5 bases, and 4 bases had no gene match. This CDR3 spans 14 amino acids. In germline, CDR1 is SGHNT, CDR2 YYREEE (reference sequence). The CDR3 protein is CASRRTGESYEQYF. In nucleotides, the CDR3 is TGTGCCAGCAGGCGGACAGGGGAATCCTACGAGCAGTACTTC.

The V and J genes are TRBV4-2 and TRBJ2-7, with 12 bases matching TRBD2. CDR1 is LGHNA, CDR2 YNFKEQ, per germline. V shed 2 bases, J shed 3 bases, and the junction held 8 bases outside the gene matches. The CDR3 has 17 amino acids. The chain's CDR3 is CASSQPTSGGPLYEQYF. CDR3 DNA: TGTGCCAGCAGCCAACCCACTAGCGGGGGGCCGCTCTACGAGCAGTACTTC.

This clone was observed a handful of times. The CDR3 region has the DNA TGTGCCAGCAGTCCCGACAGGGCAGGTAATCAGCCCCAGCATTTT. It is translated as CASSPDRAGNQPQHF. The genes are TRBV28 and TRBJ1-5; TRBD1 matches 7 bases. Germline CDR1 and CDR2: MDHEN and SYDVKM. CDR3 length equals 15 residues. Germline trimming cut 5 bases from V and 4 bases from J; bases unmatched to any gene: 8.

This clone was counted between two and nine times. This chain links TRBV14 with TRBJ1-6, with a possible D match to TRBD1 (5 bases). The CDR3 is made up of 14 amino acids. Germline assignment: CDR1 SGHDN and CDR2 FVKESK. V was shortened by 4 bases and J by 6 bases, with 10 bases between the two germline ends. The CDR3 here is CASSPRTSNSPLHF. The CDR3 DNA reads as TGTGCCAGCAGCCCCAGGACAAGTAATTCACCCCTCCACTTT. The whole variable domain, remainder taken from reference TRBV14 and TRBJ1-6, is EAGVTQFPSHSVIEKGQTVTLRCDPISGHDNLYWYRRVMGKEIKFLLHFVKESKQDESGMPNNRFLAERTGGTYSTLKVQPAELEDSGVYFCASSPRTSNSPLHFGNGTRLTVT.

The genes are TRBV28 and TRBJ1-1, with 8 bases lining up with TRBD1. With 8 bases clipped from V and 2 bases from J, the junction kept 10 bases outside the gene matches. The CDR3 contains 15 residues. Germline loops: CDR1 MDHEN, CDR2 SYDVKM. The DNA for the CDR3 is TGTGCCAGCTGCCGCAACCCAGGGGGCAACACTGAAGCTTTCTTT. Translating it yields CASCRNPGGNTEAFF.